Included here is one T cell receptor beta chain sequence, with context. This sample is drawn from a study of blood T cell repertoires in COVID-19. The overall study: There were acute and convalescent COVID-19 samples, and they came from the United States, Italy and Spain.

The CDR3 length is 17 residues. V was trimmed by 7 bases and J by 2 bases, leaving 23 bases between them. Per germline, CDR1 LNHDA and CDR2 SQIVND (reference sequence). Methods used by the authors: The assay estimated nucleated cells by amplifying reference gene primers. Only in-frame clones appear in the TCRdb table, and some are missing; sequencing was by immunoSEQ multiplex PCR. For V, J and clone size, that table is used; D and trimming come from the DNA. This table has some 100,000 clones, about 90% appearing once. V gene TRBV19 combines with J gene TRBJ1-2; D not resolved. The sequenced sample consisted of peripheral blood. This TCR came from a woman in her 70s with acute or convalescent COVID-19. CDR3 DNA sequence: TGTGCCAGTACCCTATCAGATTTAGCCCGGAACAACTATGGCTACACCTTC. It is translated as CASTLSDLARNNYGYTF.